These 24 T cell receptor beta chains originate from one sample sequenced in a study of cytomegalovirus exposure and HLA in healthy donors (TCRdb year 2017). The library was generated by the immunoSEQ multiplex PCR assay. A mixture of 60 forward primers for TCR Vbeta segments and 13 reverse primers for TCR Jbeta segments was used in the multiplex PCR. TCRdb stores this immuneACCESS table with in-frame sequences only. Part of the clones is absent; in the studies checked, under half of the shortfall reflects unresolved V genes, and no reason is known for the rest. This sample has 150,000 to 200,000 clones in its table, and more than 75% of those were observed once. 1.5% of the sample comes from the top ten. Material for sequencing was PBMCs. These TCRs come from a man aged 35-49 years in good health and CMV-seronegative.

The rearrangement joins TRBV7-6 to TRBJ2-3; D possibly corresponds to TRBD2 (6 bases). The CDR3 loop spans 13 amino acids. Trimming removed 4 bases at V and 9 bases at J, with 14 bases between. The germline CDR1 and CDR2 sequences are SGHVS and FNYEAQ. This CDR3 reads CASSSAIAETQYF. The CDR3 DNA is TGTGCCAGCAGCTCCGCCATAGCGGAAACGCAGTATTTT.

V is TRBV4-3 and J is TRBJ1-6, with TRBD1 matching 10 bases. The CDR3 totals 16 residues. Germline V CDR1 and CDR2: LGHNA, YSLEER. V was pared by 2 bases and J by 5 bases, with 3 bases of the junction left unmatched. DNA for the CDR3: TGCGCCAGCAGCCAAAGGACAGGGGGGAATAATTCACCCCTCCACTTT. It yields the protein CASSQRTGGNNSPLHF.

V and J are TRBV5-1 and TRBJ2-7, with 7 bases fitting TRBD1. The trim removed 4 bases at V and 4 bases at J, leaving 8 bases unmatched. CDR3 length: 14 amino acids. Germline-derived CDR1 and CDR2 are SGHRS and YFSETQ. The DNA for the CDR3 is TGCGCCAGCAGCCTCGACAGGGCCCGGTACGAGCAGTACTTC. Its translation is CASSLDRARYEQYF.

The chain employs TRBV19 and TRBJ2-1, with 8 positions matching TRBD2. The V gene end was trimmed by 8 bases and the J gene end by 8 bases; junction bases not matched to a gene: 14. This CDR3 is built from 15 residues. The V gene's germline CDR1 is LNHDA and CDR2 SQIVND (reference sequence). CDR3 in amino acids: CASSPGLVLLDEQFF. CDR3 bases: TGTGCCAGTTCCCCGGGACTAGTCCTTCTCGATGAGCAGTTCTTC. The full variable domain, with the rest looked up from reference TRBV19 and TRBJ2-1, is DGGITQSPKYLFRKEGQNVTLSCEQNLNHDAMYWYRQDPGQGLRLIYYSQIVNDFQKGDIAEGYSVSREKKESFPLTVTSAQKNPTAFYLCASSPGLVLLDEQFFGPGTRLTVL.

The rearrangement uses TRBV28 and TRBJ2-3; tentatively, D is TRBD2 (5 bases). The germline CDR1 and CDR2 sequences are MDHEN and SYDVKM. V lost 5 bases and J 3 bases, leaving 12 bases between the germline ends. The CDR3 covers 14 residues. Written as DNA, the CDR3 is TGTGCCAGCAGTGTGGCAGGAGGTACAGATACGCAGTATTTT. It codes for CASSVAGGTDTQYF.

The chain combines TRBV27 with TRBJ1-5, with D unresolved. V was cut by 5 bases and J by 2 bases, with 7 bases left in between. The CDR3 runs to 13 residues. CDR1 and CDR2 (germline): MNHEY, SMNVEV (reference sequence). DNA of the CDR3: TGTGCCAGCAGTCTAATAGGCAATCAGCCCCAGCATTTT. It is translated as CASSLIGNQPQHF.

This clone was seen only once. V and J are TRBV9 and TRBJ2-3; no reliable D call. This CDR3 region has 16 residues. Germline CDR1 SGDLS, CDR2 YYNGEE. V lost 2 bases to trimming and J lost 0 bases, with 13 bases between them. CDR3 sequence reads: CASSVTPGPSTDTQYF. The CDR3 coding sequence is TGTGCCAGCAGCGTTACTCCCGGTCCAAGCACAGATACGCAGTATTTT.

Details on this clone: The junction differs from germline at one of its ends, possibly a read error. V gene TRBV7-7 combines with J gene TRBJ2-3; the D is unclear. The germline CDR1 and CDR2 sequences are SSHAT and FNYEAQ (reference sequence). This CDR3 spans 15 amino acids. The CDR3 is CASSLAPSSTDTQYF. The CDR3 nucleotides read TGTGCTAGCAGCTTAGCCCCTTCGAGCACAGATACGCAGTATTTT. The variable domain in full, completed from reference TRBV7-7 and TRBJ2-3, reads GAGVSQSPRYKVTKRGQDVTLRCDPISSHATLYWYQQALGQGPEFLTYFNYEAQPDKSGLPSDRFSAERPEGSISTLTIQRTEQRDSAMYRCASSLAPSSTDTQYFGPGTRLTVL.

This chain joins TRBV6-6 and TRBJ2-5; D may be TRBD2 (5 bases). There are 14 residues in the CDR3. CDR1 is MNHNY, CDR2 SVGAGI, per germline (reference sequence). With 1 base removed from V and 0 bases from J, the gap between germline ends came to 6 bases. CDR3 bases: TGTGCCAGCAGTTACTTAGCGTACCAAGAGACCCAGTACTTC. The encoded protein is CASSYLAYQETQYF.

The chain couples TRBV28 to TRBJ1-2; the match to TRBD1 covers 7 bases. Germline CDR1 is MDHEN and CDR2 is SYDVKM. The ends lost 4 bases at V and 0 bases at J; junction bases unmatched: 8. The CDR3 is 16 residues long. As DNA, the CDR3 is TGTGCCAGCAGTTGGTTAGGGACAGATACTAACTATGGCTACACCTTC. As protein: CASSWLGTDTNYGYTF.

In its sample, this clone was seen once. V usage is TRBV28 and J usage is TRBJ2-1, with D possibly matching TRBD2 (5 bases). V lost 1 base and J 7 bases, leaving 11 bases between the germline ends. Germline CDR1 and CDR2: MDHEN and SYDVKM. The length of the CDR3 is 14 residues. CDR3 region: CASSLYGRGNEQFF. The CDR3 DNA sequence: TGTGCCAGCAGTTTATACGGCAGAGGGAATGAGCAGTTCTTC.

The chain is built from TRBV6-5 and TRBJ2-1; TRBD2 matches 9 bases. The J segment lost 6 bases and the V segment lost 2 bases, leaving 5 bases of the junction unmatched. The CDR3 contains 15 residues. CDR1 MNHEY and CDR2 SVGAGI come from the germline V gene. DNA for the CDR3: TGTGCCAGCAGTTACACGGGACTAGCCGGCAATGAGCAGTTCTTC. As protein: CASSYTGLAGNEQFF.

The gene calls are TRBV5-1 and TRBJ1-4; D gene uncertain. V lost 4 bases, J lost 0 bases, and 7 bases lay in between. CDR1 is SGHRS, CDR2 YFSETQ, per germline. The CDR3 length is 14 residues. As DNA, the CDR3 is TGCGCCAGCAGCCCCTCTGCAACTAATGAAAAACTGTTTTTT. Protein: CASSPSATNEKLFF.

This clone was picked up one time. This sequence joins TRBV19 and TRBJ1-6, with 9 bases identical to TRBD1. CDR3 length: 15 amino acids. Per germline, CDR1 LNHDA and CDR2 SQIVND (reference sequence). Trimming at V came to 7 bases and at J to 9 bases, leaving 10 bases not matched to a gene. The CDR3 region has the DNA TGTGCCAGTACCTTCCGGGACAGGGAGAGTTCACCCCTCCACTTT. Translated, it gives CASTFRDRESSPLHF.

The chain uses TRBV18 and TRBJ2-1; TRBD2 matches 9 bases. This CDR3 comprises 13 residues. Per germline, CDR1 KGHSH and CDR2 LQKENI. J lost 9 bases, V lost 3 bases, and 3 bases had no gene match. The CDR3, as DNA: TGTGCCAGCTCACCGGGACTAGCAGCTGAGCAGTTCTTC. This sequence encodes CASSPGLAAEQFF. The whole variable domain, filled in from reference TRBV18 and TRBJ2-1, reads NAGVMQNPRHLVRRRGQEARLRCSPMKGHSHVYWYRQLPEEGLKFMVYLQKENIIDESGMPKERFSAEFPKEGPSILRIQQVVRGDSAAYFCASSPGLAAEQFFGPGTRLTVL.

The chain uses TRBV7-3 and TRBJ1-2; D gene ambiguous. This CDR3 is 13 amino acids long. Germline loops: CDR1 SGHTA, CDR2 FQGTGA. Trimming removed 0 bases at V and 7 bases at J, with 9 bases between. The CDR3 DNA is TGTGCCAGCAGCTTAACTGGCGGAGGTGGCTACACCTTC. Translating gives CASSLTGGGGYTF. Combining the CDR3 with reference TRBV7-3 and TRBJ1-2 gives the whole variable domain GAGVSQTPSNKVTEKGKYVELRCDPISGHTALYWYRQSLGQGPEFLIYFQGTGAADDSGLPNDRFFAVRPEGSVSTLKIQRTERGDSAVYLCASSLTGGGGYTFGSGTRLTVV.

This sequence joins TRBV9 and TRBJ1-5, with D possibly TRBD1 on 5 matching bases. The ends were cut back, 3 bases at V and 7 bases at J, with 14 bases in the middle. CDR3 length equals 14 residues. In germline, CDR1 is SGDLS, CDR2 YYNGEE. The CDR3 coding sequence is TGTGCCAGCAGCGCGACAGAAAGGGGACAGCCCCAGCATTTT. Protein: CASSATERGQPQHF.

The chain is built from TRBV7-9 and TRBJ2-7, with 7 bases identical to TRBD1. Germline loops: CDR1 SEHNR, CDR2 FQNEAQ (reference sequence). V shed 5 bases and J 0 bases; nucleotides not matched to a gene: 4. The CDR3 has 14 amino acids. The CDR3 coding sequence is TGTGCCAGCAGCCTGGGACAGAGCTCCTACGAGCAGTACTTC. This translates into CASSLGQSSYEQYF.

This clone appeared a few times. As DNA, the CDR3 is TGTGCCAGCAGCCGGGACGGGAGCTCTGGAAACACCATATATTTT. It codes for CASSRDGSSGNTIYF. The genes are TRBV7-8 and TRBJ1-3; a possible D gene is TRBD1 (5 bases). Trimming removed 5 bases from V and 0 bases from J, with 11 bases in between. In germline, CDR1 is SGHVS, CDR2 FQNEAQ. The CDR3 runs 15 residues.

This chain uses TRBV19 with TRBJ1-3; weak D call: TRBD1 (6 bases). CDR3 length: 14 amino acids. V lost 11 bases and J 3 bases, leaving 17 bases between the germline ends. Germline assignment: CDR1 LNHDA and CDR2 SQIVND (reference sequence). The DNA for the CDR3 is TGTGCCGTTAAAGAGGGACACAATGGAAACACCATATATTTT. Its translation: CAVKEGHNGNTIYF.

V is TRBV18 and J is TRBJ2-7, with 9 nucleotides matching TRBD1. The CDR3 loop spans 14 amino acids. V lost 4 bases, J lost 6 bases, and 7 bases stayed unmatched. Germline CDR1 is KGHSH and CDR2 is LQKENI. CDR3 in DNA: TGTGCCAGCTCACGGCTGGGACAGGGTCTCGAGCAGTACTTC. This translates into CASSRLGQGLEQYF.

The chain employs TRBV28 and TRBJ1-5; D remains unclear. Germline V gives CDR1 MDHEN, CDR2 SYDVKM. The ends were cut back, 6 bases at V and 7 bases at J, with 13 bases in the middle. The length of the CDR3 is 13 residues. CDR3 nucleotide sequence: TGTGCCAGCAGCAGCTTGTCGGGACAGCCCCAGCATTTT. This codes for CASSSLSGQPQHF.

The chain employs TRBV5-1 and TRBJ2-5, with TRBD2 matching over 10 bases. Trimming at V came to 4 bases and at J to 5 bases, leaving 8 bases not matched to a gene. The CDR3 runs to 15 residues. Germline CDR1 reads SGHRS; CDR2 reads YFSETQ. In DNA form, the CDR3 reads TGCGCCAGCAGCATACACCTAGCGGGAGCTGAGACCCAGTACTTC. It specifies CASSIHLAGAETQYF.

The rearrangement uses TRBV5-1 and TRBJ2-6, with 11 bases fitting TRBD1. The length of the CDR3 is 17 residues. The germline CDR1 and CDR2 sequences are SGHRS and YFSETQ. V shed 4 bases, J shed 4 bases, and the junction held 7 bases outside the gene matches. CDR3 in DNA: TGCGCCAGCAGCGTCGGGACAGGGGGTCCGGGGGCCAACGTCCTGACTTTC. This translates into CASSVGTGGPGANVLTF.